Described below is a single T cell receptor (beta chain) sequence and its context. Its antigen is as yet unknown. The sample is drawn from a study of T cells after yellow fever vaccination. The CDR3 length is 13 residues. Trimming left V 6 bases short and J 5 bases short, with 11 bases between. Germline V CDR1 and CDR2: ENHRY, SYGVKD. The study, taken as a whole, reports: Subsequent to the booster, the majority of primary-vaccination clones reappeared (96% CD4, approximately 90% CD8). Though it reached lower strength, the secondary response hit its peak faster, day 5 versus 15.

TCRdb independently ran MiXCR on the 5' RACE reads; one entry per CDR3 protein. The sample lists about 240,000 distinct CDR3 sequences, 6.9% occurring once. The rearrangement joins TRBV10-3 to TRBJ2-1, with D perhaps TRBD1 (6 bases). This specimen was CD4+ T cells sorted from PBMCs, taken 15 days after the yellow fever booster vaccination. The TCR originated in a man aged 25 to 40 who received the YFV17D yellow fever vaccine. This CDR3 is CAIRTGQNNEQFF. In nucleotides, the CDR3 is TGTGCCATCAGAACTGGACAGAACAATGAGCAGTTCTTC.